Listed below are T cell receptor beta chains from one sample, sequenced in a study of technical replicates of blood from a few donors. TCRdb keeps only in-frame clones here, not all; method: immunoSEQ multiplex PCR. The sample includes 91,000 or so clones, about 95% of them seen just once. Source material: T cells isolated from PBMCs. The receptors were gathered from a human donor in good health. Both conserved end residues are part of each CDR3. D genes are given only for firm matches.

-	TRBV7-2	TRBJ1-2	CASLKQGFSGYTF
TRBD1	TRBV5-1	TRBJ2-1	CASSGRQGYNEQFF
TRBD1	TRBV2	TRBJ1-6	CASNDRESYFNSPLHF
-	TRBV29-1	TRBJ1-4	CSVEDTATNEKLFF
-	TRBV20-1	TRBJ1-1	CSATTGTEAFF
TRBD2	TRBV28	TRBJ2-7	CASNPPGRGHEQYF
TRBD1	TRBV27	TRBJ2-1	CASSLNRGSYNEQFF
TRBD2	TRBV30	TRBJ2-3	CAWTLTRTSGGTSFSPTDTQYF
-	TRBV7-9	TRBJ1-5	CASSFSDQPQHF
TRBD2	TRBV18	TRBJ2-1	CASSPFDGGANEQFF
TRBD1	TRBV15	TRBJ2-7	CATSPGTATYEQYF
-	TRBV4-1	TRBJ2-1	CASSLQGFDEQFF
-	TRBV6-5	TRBJ1-2	CASGSGYGYTF
-	TRBV10-3	TRBJ2-2	CAIKETGQNTGELFF
-	TRBV11-2	TRBJ1-3	CASRDGKGKVRDSGNTIYF
-	TRBV5-1	TRBJ2-7	CASSLKELNEQYF
TRBD2	TRBV29-1	TRBJ2-3	CSSGTTAEGDTQYF
-	TRBV10-3	TRBJ2-1	CAISASVGAYNEQFF
TRBD1	TRBV5-8	TRBJ1-3	CASSILGTGGNTIYF
-	TRBV5-4	TRBJ1-2	CASSWIGQGSYGYTF
TRBD1	TRBV14	TRBJ1-6	CASSQAGQGWYNSPLHF
TRBD1	TRBV6-1	TRBJ1-5	CASSAGTVWNQPQHF
-	TRBV21-1	TRBJ2-5	CASSKQWRGRQETQYF
TRBD1	TRBV10-3	TRBJ2-6	CAIRKDRGSGANVLTF
TRBD1	TRBV13	TRBJ1-1	CASSSTWDRDGTEAFF
TRBD2	TRBV2	TRBJ2-3	CASRRRLAKTDTQYF
-	TRBV5-6	TRBJ2-1	CASSSGTHNEQFF